This TCR beta chain was sequenced in a study of CD8+CD57+ T cells in acquired aplastic anemia. Genomic DNA was employed as the template in profiling TCR beta VDJ and CDR3. TCRdb fed the reads into MiXCR, producing one record per CDR3 protein. The sample has about 250,000 distinct CDR3 sequences; roughly half are singletons. General observations from the study: Common to patients and controls were 25 to 30 CD8+ CDR3 sequences.

All sequencing subjects had displayed CD8+CD57+ cell expansion on flow cytometry. Points on this clonotype: As yet, its antigen is unknown.

The CDR3 loop spans 15 amino acids. Germline CDR1 SGDLS, CDR2 YYNGEE. J lost 5 bases, V lost 5 bases, and 9 bases had no gene match. The chain is built from TRBV9 and TRBJ2-7, with TRBD1 matching 11 bases. The clonotype originates from a human donor with aplastic anemia. Specimen: sorted CD4+, CD8+, or CD8+CD57+ T cells (not recorded which) from PBMCs. CDR3 bases: TGTGCCAGCAGGGGGCCGGGACAGGGGGTCGACGAGCAGTACTTC. It is translated as CASRGPGQGVDEQYF.